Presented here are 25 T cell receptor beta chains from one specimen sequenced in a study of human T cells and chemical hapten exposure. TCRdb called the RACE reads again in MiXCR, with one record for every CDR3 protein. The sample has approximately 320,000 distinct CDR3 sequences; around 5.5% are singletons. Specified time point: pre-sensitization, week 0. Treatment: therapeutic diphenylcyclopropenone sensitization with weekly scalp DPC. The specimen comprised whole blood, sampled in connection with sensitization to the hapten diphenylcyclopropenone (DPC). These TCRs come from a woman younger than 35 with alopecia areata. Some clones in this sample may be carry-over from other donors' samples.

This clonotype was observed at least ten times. In DNA, the CDR3 is TGTGCCATCAGTGAGTCCCCGGGACACTACAACTATGGCTACACCTTC. Residues: CAISESPGHYNYGYTF. This chain links TRBV10-3 with TRBJ1-2; D might be TRBD1 (6 bases). The V end lost 0 bases, the J end lost 2 bases, and 13 bases lay between the germline ends. CDR3 size: 16 residues. Germline CDR1 reads ENHRY; CDR2 reads SYGVKD.

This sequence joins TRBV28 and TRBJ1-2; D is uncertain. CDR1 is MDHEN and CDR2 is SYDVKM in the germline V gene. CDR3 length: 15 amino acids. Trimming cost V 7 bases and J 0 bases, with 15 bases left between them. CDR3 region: CASTRPGFSNYGYTF. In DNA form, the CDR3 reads TGTGCCAGCACACGGCCAGGATTTTCTAACTATGGCTACACCTTC.

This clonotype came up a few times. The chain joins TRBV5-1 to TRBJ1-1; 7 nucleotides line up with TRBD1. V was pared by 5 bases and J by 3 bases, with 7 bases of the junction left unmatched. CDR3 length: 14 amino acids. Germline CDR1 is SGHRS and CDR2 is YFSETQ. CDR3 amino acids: CASRRSDRDTEAFF. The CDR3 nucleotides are TGCGCCAGCAGGCGGAGTGACAGGGACACTGAAGCTTTCTTT.

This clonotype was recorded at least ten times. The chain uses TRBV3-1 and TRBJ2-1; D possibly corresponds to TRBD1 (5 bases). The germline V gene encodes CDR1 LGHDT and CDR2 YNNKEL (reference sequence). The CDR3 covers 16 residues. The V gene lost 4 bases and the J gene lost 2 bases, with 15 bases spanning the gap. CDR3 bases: TGTGCCAGCAGCCCCCGGAGCAGGGAAGCCTACAATGAGCAGTTCTTC. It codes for CASSPRSREAYNEQFF.

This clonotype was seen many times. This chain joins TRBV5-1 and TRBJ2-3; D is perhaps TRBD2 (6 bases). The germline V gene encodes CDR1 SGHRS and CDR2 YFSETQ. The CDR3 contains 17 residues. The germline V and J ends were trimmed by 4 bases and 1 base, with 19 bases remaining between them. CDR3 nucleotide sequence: TGCGCCAGCAGCCTCGTCAAAGCCGGGACTCGCACAGATACGCAGTATTTT. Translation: CASSLVKAGTRTDTQYF.

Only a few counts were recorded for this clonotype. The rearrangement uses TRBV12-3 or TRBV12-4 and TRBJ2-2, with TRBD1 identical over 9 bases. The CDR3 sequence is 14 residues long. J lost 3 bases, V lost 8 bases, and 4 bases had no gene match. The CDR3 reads CASADRGDTGELFF. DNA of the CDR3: TGTGCCAGCGCCGACAGGGGGGACACCGGGGAGCTGTTTTTT.

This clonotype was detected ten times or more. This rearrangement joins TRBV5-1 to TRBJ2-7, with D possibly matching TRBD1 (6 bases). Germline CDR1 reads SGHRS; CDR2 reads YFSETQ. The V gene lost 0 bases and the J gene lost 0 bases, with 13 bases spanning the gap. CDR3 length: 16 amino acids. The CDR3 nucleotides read TGCGCCAGCAGCTTGGAGGGGACAACGAGCTCCTACGAGCAGTACTTC. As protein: CASSLEGTTSSYEQYF. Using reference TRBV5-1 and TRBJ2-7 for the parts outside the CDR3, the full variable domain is KAGVTQTPRYLIKTRGQQVTLSCSPISGHRSVSWYQQTPGQGLQFLFEYFSETQRNKGNFPGRFSGRQFSNSRSEMNVSTLELGDSALYLCASSLEGTTSSYEQYFGPGTRLTVT.

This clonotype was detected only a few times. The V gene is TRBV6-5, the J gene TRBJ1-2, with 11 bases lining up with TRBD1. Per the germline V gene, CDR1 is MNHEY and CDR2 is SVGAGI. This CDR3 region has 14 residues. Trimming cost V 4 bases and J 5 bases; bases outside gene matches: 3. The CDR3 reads CASSWGTGGYGYTF. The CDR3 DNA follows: TGTGCCAGCAGTTGGGGGACAGGGGGATATGGCTACACCTTC.

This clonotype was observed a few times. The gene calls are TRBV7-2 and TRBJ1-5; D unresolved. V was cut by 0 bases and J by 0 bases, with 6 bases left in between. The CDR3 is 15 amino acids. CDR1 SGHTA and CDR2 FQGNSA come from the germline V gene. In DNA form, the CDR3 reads TGTGCCAGCAGCTTAGCGACGGGTAGCAATCAGCCCCAGCATTTT. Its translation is CASSLATGSNQPQHF.

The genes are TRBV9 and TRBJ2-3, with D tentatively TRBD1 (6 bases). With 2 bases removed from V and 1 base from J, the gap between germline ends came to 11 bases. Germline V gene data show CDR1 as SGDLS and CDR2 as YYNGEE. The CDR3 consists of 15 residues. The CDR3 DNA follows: TGTGCCAGCAGCGTTTTACAGGGAGGCACAGATACGCAGTATTTT. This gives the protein CASSVLQGGTDTQYF. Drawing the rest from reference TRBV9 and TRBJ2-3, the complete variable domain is DSGVTQTPKHLITATGQRVTLRCSPRSGDLSVYWYQQSLDQGLQFLIQYYNGEERAKGNILERFSAQQFPDLHSELNLSSLELGDSALYFCASSVLQGGTDTQYFGPGTRLTVL.

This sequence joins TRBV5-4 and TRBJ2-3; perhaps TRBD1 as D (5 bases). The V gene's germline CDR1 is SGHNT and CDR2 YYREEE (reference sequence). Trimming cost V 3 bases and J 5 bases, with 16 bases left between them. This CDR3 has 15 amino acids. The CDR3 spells CASSSRTRGEDTQYF. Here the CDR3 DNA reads TGTGCCAGCAGCTCGCGGACAAGGGGTGAAGATACGCAGTATTTT.

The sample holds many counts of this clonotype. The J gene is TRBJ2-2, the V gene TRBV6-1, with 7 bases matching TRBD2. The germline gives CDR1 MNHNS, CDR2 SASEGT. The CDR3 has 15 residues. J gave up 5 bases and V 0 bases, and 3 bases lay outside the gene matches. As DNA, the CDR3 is TGTGCCAGCAGTGAAGCTGGGGAGGGAACCGGGGAGCTGTTTTTT. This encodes CASSEAGEGTGELFF.

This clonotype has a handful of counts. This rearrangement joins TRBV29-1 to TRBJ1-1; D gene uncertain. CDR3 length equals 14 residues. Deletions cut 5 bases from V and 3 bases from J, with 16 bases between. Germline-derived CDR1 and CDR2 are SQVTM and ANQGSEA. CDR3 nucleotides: TGCAGCGTTTCCCCCCCCCTGAGGGACACTGAAGCTTTCTTT. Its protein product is CSVSPPLRDTEAFF.

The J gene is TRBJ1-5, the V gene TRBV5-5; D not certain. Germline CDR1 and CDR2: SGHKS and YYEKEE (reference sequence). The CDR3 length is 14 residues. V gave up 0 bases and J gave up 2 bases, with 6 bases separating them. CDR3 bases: TGTGCCAGCAGCTTGGCCGGGCGCAATCAGCCCCAGCATTTT. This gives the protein CASSLAGRNQPQHF. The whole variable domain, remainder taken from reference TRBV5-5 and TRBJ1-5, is DAGVTQSPTHLIKTRGQQVTLRCSPISGHKSVSWYQQVLGQGPQFIFQYYEKEERGRGNFPDRFSARQFPNYSSELNVNALLLGDSALYLCASSLAGRNQPQHFGDGTRLSIL.

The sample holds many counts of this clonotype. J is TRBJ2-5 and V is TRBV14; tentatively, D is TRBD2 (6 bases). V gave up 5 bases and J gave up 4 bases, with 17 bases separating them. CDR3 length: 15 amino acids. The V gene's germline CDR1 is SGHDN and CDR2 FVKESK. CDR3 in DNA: TGTGCCAGCAGCTCCCGGGACTTCCGGGGAGAGACCCAGTACTTC. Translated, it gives CASSSRDFRGETQYF.

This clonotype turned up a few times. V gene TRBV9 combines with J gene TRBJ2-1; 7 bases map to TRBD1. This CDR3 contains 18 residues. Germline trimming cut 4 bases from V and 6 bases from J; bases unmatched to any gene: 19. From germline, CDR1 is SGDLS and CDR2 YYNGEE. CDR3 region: CASSPNMGTARQGNEQFF. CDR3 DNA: TGTGCCAGCAGCCCTAATATGGGGACAGCTAGACAGGGCAATGAGCAGTTCTTC. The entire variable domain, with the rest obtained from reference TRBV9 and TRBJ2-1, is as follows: DSGVTQTPKHLITATGQRVTLRCSPRSGDLSVYWYQQSLDQGLQFLIQYYNGEERAKGNILERFSAQQFPDLHSELNLSSLELGDSALYFCASSPNMGTARQGNEQFFGPGTRLTVL.

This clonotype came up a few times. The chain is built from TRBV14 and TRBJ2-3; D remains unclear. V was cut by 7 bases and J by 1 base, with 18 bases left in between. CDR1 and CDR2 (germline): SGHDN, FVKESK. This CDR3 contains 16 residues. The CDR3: CASNHLAGLRTDTQYF. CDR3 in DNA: TGTGCCAGCAACCATCTCGCTGGGCTTCGCACAGATACGCAGTATTTT.

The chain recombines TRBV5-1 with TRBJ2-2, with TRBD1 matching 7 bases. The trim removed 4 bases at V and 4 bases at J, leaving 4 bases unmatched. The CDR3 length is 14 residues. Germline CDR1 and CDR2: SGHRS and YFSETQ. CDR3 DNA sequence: TGCGCCAGCAGCAGGGGGCAAAGCACCGGGGAGCTGTTTTTT. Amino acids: CASSRGQSTGELFF.

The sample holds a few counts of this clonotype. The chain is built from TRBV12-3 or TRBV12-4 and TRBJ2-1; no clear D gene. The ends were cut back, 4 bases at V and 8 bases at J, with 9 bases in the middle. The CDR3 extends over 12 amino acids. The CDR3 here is CASSSPVDEQFF. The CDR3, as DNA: TGTGCCAGCAGTTCCCCTGTCGATGAGCAGTTCTTC.

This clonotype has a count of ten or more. Here the CDR3 reads CASSQEVSESYTIYF. Written as DNA, the CDR3 is TGCGCCAGCAGCCAAGAGGTCAGCGAGTCATACACCATATATTTT. This chain uses TRBV4-3 with TRBJ1-3; D unresolved. CDR3 length: 15 residues. The germline V gene encodes CDR1 LGHNA and CDR2 YSLEER. Trimming removed 0 bases from V and 8 bases from J, with 14 bases in between.

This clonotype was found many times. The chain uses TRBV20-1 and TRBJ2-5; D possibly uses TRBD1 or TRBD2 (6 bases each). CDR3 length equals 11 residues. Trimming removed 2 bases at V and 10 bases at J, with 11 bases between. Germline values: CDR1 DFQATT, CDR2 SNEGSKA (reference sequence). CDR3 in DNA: TGCAGTGCTAGATCGGGGGCGAGCCAGTACTTC. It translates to CSARSGASQYF.

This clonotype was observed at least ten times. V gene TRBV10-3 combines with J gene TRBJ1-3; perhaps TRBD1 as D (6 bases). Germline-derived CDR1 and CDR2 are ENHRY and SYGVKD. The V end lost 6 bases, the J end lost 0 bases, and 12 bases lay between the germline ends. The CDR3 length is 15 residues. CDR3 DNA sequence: TGTGCCATCAGACCTACAGGGAGCTCTGGAAACACCATATATTTT. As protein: CAIRPTGSSGNTIYF.

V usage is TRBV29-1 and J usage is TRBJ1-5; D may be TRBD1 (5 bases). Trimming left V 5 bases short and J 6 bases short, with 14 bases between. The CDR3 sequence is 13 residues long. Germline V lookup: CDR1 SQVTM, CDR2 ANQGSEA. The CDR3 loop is CSVCREVGQPQHF. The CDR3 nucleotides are TGCAGCGTTTGCAGGGAGGTAGGTCAGCCCCAGCATTTT.

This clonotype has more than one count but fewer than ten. CDR3 DNA: TGCGCCAGCAGCTTAGCTCAGGTTGAAGAGACCCAGTACTTC. As protein: CASSLAQVEETQYF. The V and J genes are TRBV5-1 and TRBJ2-5; D unresolved. Trimming stripped 2 bases from V and 3 bases from J, with 11 bases between. Germline V lookup: CDR1 SGHRS, CDR2 YFSETQ. The CDR3 has 14 amino acids.

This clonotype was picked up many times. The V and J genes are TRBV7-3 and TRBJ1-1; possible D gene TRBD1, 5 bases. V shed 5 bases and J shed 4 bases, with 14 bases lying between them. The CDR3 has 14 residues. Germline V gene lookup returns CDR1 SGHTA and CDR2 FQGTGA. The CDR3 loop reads CASSPSGGITEAFF. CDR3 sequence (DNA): TGTGCCAGCAGCCCAAGCGGGGGAATCACTGAAGCTTTCTTT.